The source of this TCR beta chain is a study of TIL therapy for anti-PD-1-resistant metastatic lung cancer. About the study: Median tumor mutation burden was under 1.9 mutations per megabase.

Sequencing used immunoSEQ v3. Each library reached around 1.9 million read pairs, or roughly 5-6 million at deep level. TCRdb's table, derived via immunoSEQ multiplex PCR, lists solely in-frame clones and lacks some. The data show 55,000 to 70,000 clones, around 86% seen once. The CDR3 has 11 amino acids. Trimming took 5 bases from V and 3 from J, leaving 1 base between them. Germline CDR1 and CDR2: MGHDK and SYGVNS. Stated time point: pre-treatment sample, taken before nivolumab and TIL therapy. The chain links TRBV25-1 to TRBJ2-2; D gene ambiguous. The sequence was collected from a person aged 25 to 80 with non-small cell lung cancer. Material: blood, obtained at baseline. The CDR3 loop reads CASSYTGELFF. CDR3 in DNA: TGTGCCAGCAGTTACACCGGGGAGCTGTTTTTT. The variable domain in full, with the rest retrieved from reference TRBV25-1 and TRBJ2-2, is EADIYQTPRYLVIGTGKKITLECSQTMGHDKMYWYQQDPGMELHLIHYSYGVNSTEKGDLSSESTVSRIRTEHFPLTLESARPSHTSQYLCASSYTGELFFGEGSRLTVL.